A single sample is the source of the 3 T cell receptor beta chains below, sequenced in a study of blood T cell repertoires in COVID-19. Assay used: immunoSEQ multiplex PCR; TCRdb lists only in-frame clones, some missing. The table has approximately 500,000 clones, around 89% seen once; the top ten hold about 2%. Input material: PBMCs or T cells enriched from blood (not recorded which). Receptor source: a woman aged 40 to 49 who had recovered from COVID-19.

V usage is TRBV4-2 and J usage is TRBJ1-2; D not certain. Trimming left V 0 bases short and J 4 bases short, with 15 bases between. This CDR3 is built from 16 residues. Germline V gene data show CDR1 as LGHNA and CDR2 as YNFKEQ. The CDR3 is CASSQDVFGESYGYTF. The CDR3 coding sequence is TGTGCCAGCAGCCAAGATGTTTTCGGGGAGAGCTATGGCTACACCTTC.

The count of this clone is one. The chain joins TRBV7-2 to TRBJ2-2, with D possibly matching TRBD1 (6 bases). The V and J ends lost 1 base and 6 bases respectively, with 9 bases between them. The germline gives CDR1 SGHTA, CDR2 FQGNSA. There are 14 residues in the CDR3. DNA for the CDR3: TGTGCCAGCAGCTTAGGGGACACGGCCGGGGAGCTGTTTTTT. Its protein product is CASSLGDTAGELFF.

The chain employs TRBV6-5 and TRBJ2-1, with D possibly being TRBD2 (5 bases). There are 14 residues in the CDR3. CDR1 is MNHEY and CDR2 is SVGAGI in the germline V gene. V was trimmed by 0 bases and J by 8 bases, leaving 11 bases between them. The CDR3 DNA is TGTGCCAGCAGTTACTCGCTAGCAAGGGATGAGCAGTTCTTC. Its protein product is CASSYSLARDEQFF.